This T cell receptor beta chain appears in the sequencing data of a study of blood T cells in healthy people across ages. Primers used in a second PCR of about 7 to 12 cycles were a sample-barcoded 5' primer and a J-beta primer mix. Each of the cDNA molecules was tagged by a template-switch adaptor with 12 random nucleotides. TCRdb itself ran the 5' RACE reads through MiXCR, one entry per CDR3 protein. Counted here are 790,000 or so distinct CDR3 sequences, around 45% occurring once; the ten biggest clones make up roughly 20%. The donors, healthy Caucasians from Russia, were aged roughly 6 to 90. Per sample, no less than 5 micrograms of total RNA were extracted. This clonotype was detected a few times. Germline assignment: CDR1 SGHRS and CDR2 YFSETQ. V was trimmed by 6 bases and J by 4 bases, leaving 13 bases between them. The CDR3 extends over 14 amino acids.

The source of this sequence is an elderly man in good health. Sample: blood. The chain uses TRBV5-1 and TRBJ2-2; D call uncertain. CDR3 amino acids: CASNPGISTGELFF. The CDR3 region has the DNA TGCGCCAGCAACCCTGGCATAAGCACCGGGGAGCTGTTTTTT.